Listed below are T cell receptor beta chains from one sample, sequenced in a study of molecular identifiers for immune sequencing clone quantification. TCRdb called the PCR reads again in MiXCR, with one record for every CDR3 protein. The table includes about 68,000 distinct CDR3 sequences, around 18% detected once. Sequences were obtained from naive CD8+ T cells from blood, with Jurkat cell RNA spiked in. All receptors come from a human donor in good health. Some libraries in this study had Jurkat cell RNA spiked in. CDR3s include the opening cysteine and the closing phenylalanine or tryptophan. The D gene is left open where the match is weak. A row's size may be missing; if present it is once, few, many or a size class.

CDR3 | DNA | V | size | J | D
CASSSPLTEGANYNEQFF | TGTGCCAGCAGCTCCCCGTTGACGGAGGGGGCTAACTACAATGAGCAGTTCTTC | TRBV11-2 | many | TRBJ2-1 | NA
CATSAGQGEKLFF | TGTGCCACCAGTGCCGGGCAAGGGGAAAAACTGTTTTTT | TRBV24-1 | many | TRBJ1-4 | NA
CASSPLGGLSTGELFF | TGCGCCAGCAGCCCTCTCGGGGGGTTGAGCACCGGGGAGCTGTTTTTT | TRBV4-1 | few | TRBJ2-2 | TRBD2
CASSHLADQETQYF | TGTGCCAGCAGCCACCTCGCGGACCAAGAGACCCAGTACTTC | TRBV27 | many | TRBJ2-5 | NA
CASSSNQGLQPQHF | TGTGCCAGCAGTTCTAACCAGGGGTTGCAGCCCCAGCATTTT | TRBV27 | NA | TRBJ1-5 | NA
CASSLSRGADQPQHF | TGTGCCAGCAGTTTATCCCGGGGGGCCGATCAGCCCCAGCATTTT | TRBV27 | NA | TRBJ1-5 | NA
CASSLALEGTPYNEQFF | TGTGCCAGCAGCTTAGCGCTGGAAGGCACTCCTTACAATGAGCAGTTCTTC | TRBV7-2 | NA | TRBJ2-1 | NA
CASRITQPYNEQFF | TGCGCCAGCAGAATAACTCAACCGTACAATGAGCAGTTCTTC | TRBV5-1 | NA | TRBJ2-1 | NA
CASSQMLASGNNEQFF | TGTGCCAGCAGCCAAATGTTGGCTAGCGGGAATAATGAGCAGTTCTTC | TRBV3-1 | many | TRBJ2-1 | TRBD2
CASSPTADTQYF | TGTGCCAGCAGCCCCACCGCAGATACGCAGTATTTT | TRBV14 | many | TRBJ2-3 | NA
CASRVAGSSYNEQFF | TGTGCCAGTAGAGTAGCGGGAAGCTCCTACAATGAGCAGTTCTTC | TRBV19 | NA | TRBJ2-1 | TRBD2
CASSLRERREQYF | TGTGCCAGCAGTCTACGGGAGAGGAGAGAGCAGTACTTC | TRBV7-9 | many | TRBJ2-7 | NA
CASSLTSGGYNEQFF | TGTGCCAGCAGTTTAACTAGCGGGGGCTACAATGAGCAGTTCTTC | TRBV27 | NA | TRBJ2-1 | TRBD2
CASSPRLADSYEQYF | TGTGCCAGCAGCCCCCGACTAGCGGACTCCTACGAGCAGTACTTC | TRBV7-9 | NA | TRBJ2-7 | TRBD2
CATGTYEQYF | TGTGCCACCGGGACGTACGAGCAGTACTTC | TRBV6-2/TRBV6-3 | many | TRBJ2-7 | NA
CASSQDPASFEEQYF | TGCGCCAGCAGCCAAGATCCGGCTTCTTTTGAAGAGCAGTACTTC | TRBV4-3 | many | TRBJ2-7 | NA
CASSKQNTGELFF | TGTGCCAGCAGTAAACAGAACACCGGGGAGCTGTTTTTT | TRBV12-3/TRBV12-4 | many | TRBJ2-2 | NA
CSVGGGLADSTDTQYF | TGCAGCGTTGGCGGGGGACTAGCGGATAGCACAGATACGCAGTATTTT | TRBV29-1 | many | TRBJ2-3 | TRBD2
CASSVGTGSYEQYF | TGTGCCAGCAGCGTCGGGACAGGTAGTTACGAGCAGTACTTC | TRBV25-1 | many | TRBJ2-7 | TRBD1
CASSQDPSGGEQYF | TGCGCCAGCAGCCAAGATCCTTCAGGGGGCGAGCAGTACTTC | TRBV4-1 | many | TRBJ2-7 | TRBD1